The 9 T cell receptor beta chains given below trace back to one sample, sequenced in a study of T cells in Graves' hyperthyroidism and ophthalmopathy. RNA transcripts served as the template for amplifying TCR beta CDR3 regions. First-round RT-PCR targeting the TCR CDR3 was performed with the HTBI primer set. TCRdb analysed the multiplex PCR reads with MiXCR anew, one entry per CDR3 protein. The table records 700,000 or so distinct CDR3 sequences, around 15% of them present only once. Sample: blood. The receptors were gathered from a woman aged 50 to 65 with Graves' ophthalmopathy.

This clonotype appeared many times. This rearrangement joins TRBV2 to TRBJ2-5, with TRBD1 matching over 8 bases. The V segment lost 10 bases and the J segment 5 bases; nucleotides outside the gene matches: 6. The CDR3 extends over 12 amino acids. Germline V gene data show CDR1 as SNHLY and CDR2 as FYNNEI. The CDR3: CATSDRDETQYF. The CDR3 DNA reads TGTGCCACCTCGGACAGGGATGAGACCCAGTACTTC.

This clonotype was seen many times. The rearrangement joins TRBV9 to TRBJ2-7, with 9 positions matching TRBD1. V lost 0 bases, J lost 7 bases, and 5 bases stayed unmatched. Germline V gene data show CDR1 as SGDLS and CDR2 as YYNGEE. This CDR3 region has 14 residues. The CDR3 DNA sequence: TGTGCCAGCAGCGTAGAACAGGGGGCAGGGGAGCAGTACTTC. This codes for CASSVEQGAGEQYF.

The sample holds many counts of this clonotype. The V gene is TRBV18, the J gene TRBJ2-7; D not certain. This CDR3 has 16 residues. Germline CDR1 and CDR2: KGHSH and LQKENI. The V gene lost 0 bases and the J gene lost 5 bases, with 17 bases spanning the gap. The CDR3 is CASSPPTFGRQDEQYF. Here the CDR3 DNA reads TGTGCCAGCTCACCACCGACCTTCGGTCGTCAAGACGAGCAGTACTTC. Based on the CDR3 plus reference TRBV18 and TRBJ2-7, the full variable domain is NAGVMQNPRHLVRRRGQEARLRCSPMKGHSHVYWYRQLPEEGLKFMVYLQKENIIDESGMPKERFSAEFPKEGPSILRIQQVVRGDSAAYFCASSPPTFGRQDEQYFGPGTRLTVT.

At least ten counts were recorded for this clonotype. This sequence joins TRBV7-2 and TRBJ1-1, with 7 bases aligning to TRBD1. Unmatched junction bases numbered 6, after V lost 2 bases and J lost 0 bases. Germline V CDR1 and CDR2: SGHTA, FQGNSA. CDR3 length: 16 amino acids. The CDR3 bases are TGTGCCAGCAGCTTAAGACCGACAGGGCTGAACACTGAAGCTTTCTTT. Residues: CASSLRPTGLNTEAFF. Full variable domain (outside the CDR3, taken from reference TRBV7-2 and TRBJ1-1): GAGVSQSPSNKVTEKGKDVELRCDPISGHTALYWYRQSLGQGLEFLIYFQGNSAPDKSGLPSDRFSAERTGGSVSTLTIQRTQQEDSAVYLCASSLRPTGLNTEAFFGQGTRLTVV.

This clonotype occurred many times. CDR3 sequence: CSARRLADYTDTQYF. In DNA, the CDR3 is TGCAGTGCTAGACGTCTAGCGGACTACACAGATACGCAGTATTTT. The V and J genes are TRBV20-1 and TRBJ2-3; 7 nucleotides align to TRBD2. CDR1 is DFQATT and CDR2 is SNEGSKA in the germline V gene (reference sequence). This CDR3 has 15 amino acids. The junction had 7 bases not matched to a gene; V was cut back by 2 bases and J by 2 bases.

This clonotype was recorded at least ten times. CDR3 bases: TGTGCCAGCAGTGCACCACCCCCCCGGACCCCCTACAATGAGCAGTTCTTC. Translating it yields CASSAPPPRTPYNEQFF. The chain links TRBV6-2 or TRBV6-3 to TRBJ2-1; D remains unclear. The V end lost 5 bases, the J end lost 2 bases, and 19 bases lay between the germline ends. The germline gives CDR1 MNHEY, CDR2 SVGEGT. The CDR3 is made up of 17 amino acids.

This clonotype was found many times. The chain couples TRBV20-1 to TRBJ2-5; D unclear. This CDR3 comprises 13 residues. V lost 5 bases and J lost 4, with 14 bases in between. Germline CDR1 is DFQATT and CDR2 is SNEGSKA (reference sequence). The CDR3 reads CSAYPRFIETQYF. The CDR3 coding sequence is TGCAGTGCTTATCCCCGTTTCATAGAGACCCAGTACTTC.

This clonotype showed up many times. The chain uses TRBV6-1 and TRBJ2-7; 9 bases align to TRBD2. Germline V gives CDR1 MNHNS, CDR2 SASEGT. V lost 7 bases and J lost 6; bases outside the gene matches: 13. CDR3 length: 15 amino acids. The CDR3 region is CASTPLSGSETEQYF. The CDR3 coding sequence is TGTGCCAGCACCCCTCTTAGCGGGAGTGAGACCGAGCAGTACTTC.

Ten or more counts support this clonotype. V gene TRBV28 combines with J gene TRBJ2-1, with D perhaps TRBD1 or TRBD2 (5 bases each). Trimming removed 5 bases from V and 8 bases from J, with 13 bases in between. The germline gives CDR1 MDHEN, CDR2 SYDVKM. This CDR3 has 13 amino acids. The chain's CDR3 is CASSGDLSDEQFF. DNA of the CDR3: TGTGCCAGCAGTGGGGACCTGTCGGATGAGCAGTTCTTC.